This TCR beta chain was found in a study of blood T cell repertoires in COVID-19. Using immunoSEQ multiplex PCR, the repertoire was profiled, and TCRdb retains in-frame clones only, with some absent. The table shows over 150,000 clones, with approximately 86% occurring only once. The receptor was isolated from a man in his 60s with COVID-19, enrolled during active disease. Sequencing input: peripheral blood.

In nucleotides, the CDR3 is TGCAGTGCTAGTTTTTCACGGGTCCCCTACGAGCAGTACTTC. Amino acids: CSASFSRVPYEQYF. The chain recombines TRBV20-1 with TRBJ2-7; D is unresolved. V dropped 3 bases and J dropped 2 bases, with 14 bases sitting between them. Germline values: CDR1 DFQATT, CDR2 SNEGSKA (reference sequence). The CDR3 contains 14 residues.